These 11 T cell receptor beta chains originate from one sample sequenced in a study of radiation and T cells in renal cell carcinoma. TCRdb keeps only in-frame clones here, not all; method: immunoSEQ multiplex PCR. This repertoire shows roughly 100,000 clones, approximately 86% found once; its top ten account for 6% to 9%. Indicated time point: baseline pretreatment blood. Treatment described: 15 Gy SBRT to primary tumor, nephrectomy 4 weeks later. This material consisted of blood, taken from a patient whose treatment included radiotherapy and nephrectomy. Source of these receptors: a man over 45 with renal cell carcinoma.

CDR3 loop: CASTERVGSNQPQHF. The CDR3 region has the DNA TGTGCCAGCACAGAGCGGGTCGGAAGCAATCAGCCCCAGCATTTT. The chain employs TRBV2 and TRBJ1-5; D gene unclear. The CDR3 consists of 15 residues. V was clipped by 7 bases and J by 1 base, with 14 bases between them. Looked up from germline, CDR1 is SNHLY and CDR2 is FYNNEI. Combining the CDR3 with reference TRBV2 and TRBJ1-5 gives the whole variable domain EPEVTQTPSHQVTQMGQEVILRCVPISNHLYFYWYRQILGQKVEFLVSFYNNEISEKSEIFDDQFSVERPDGSNFTLKIRSTKLEDSAMYFCASTERVGSNQPQHFGDGTRLSIL.

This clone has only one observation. The DNA of the CDR3 is TGTGCCAGCAGCTTAGAAGGGGCTGCTGGGACCCAGTACTTC. Translation: CASSLEGAAGTQYF. This rearrangement joins TRBV7-6 to TRBJ2-5; D possibly corresponds to TRBD1 (5 bases). V lost 1 base to trimming and J lost 7 bases, with 13 bases between them. This CDR3 comprises 14 residues. From germline, CDR1 is SGHVS and CDR2 FNYEAQ.

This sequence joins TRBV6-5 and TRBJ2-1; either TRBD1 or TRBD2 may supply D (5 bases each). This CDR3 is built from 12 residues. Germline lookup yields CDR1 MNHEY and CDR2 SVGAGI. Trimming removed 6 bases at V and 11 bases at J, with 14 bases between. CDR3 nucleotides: TGTGCCAGCAGAGGGGACCCCGGGAAGCAGTTCTTC. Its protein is CASRGDPGKQFF.

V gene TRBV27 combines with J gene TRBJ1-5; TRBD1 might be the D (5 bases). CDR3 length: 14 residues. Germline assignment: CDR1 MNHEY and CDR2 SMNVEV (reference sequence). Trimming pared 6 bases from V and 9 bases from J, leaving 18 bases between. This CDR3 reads CASSPDWQGRPQHF. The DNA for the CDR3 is TGTGCCAGCAGCCCCGACTGGCAGGGAAGGCCCCAGCATTTT.

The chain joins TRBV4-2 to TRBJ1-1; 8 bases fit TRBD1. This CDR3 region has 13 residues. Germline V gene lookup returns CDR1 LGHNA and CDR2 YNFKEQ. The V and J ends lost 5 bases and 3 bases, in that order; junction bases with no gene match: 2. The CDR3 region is CASSLGQDTEAFF. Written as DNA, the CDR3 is TGTGCCAGCAGCTTGGGACAGGACACTGAAGCTTTCTTT.

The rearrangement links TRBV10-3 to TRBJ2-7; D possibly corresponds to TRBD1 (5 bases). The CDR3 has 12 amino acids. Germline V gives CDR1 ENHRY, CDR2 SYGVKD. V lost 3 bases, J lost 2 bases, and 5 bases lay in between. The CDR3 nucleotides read TGTGCCATCAGTGACAGGGCCTACGAGCAGTACTTC. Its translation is CAISDRAYEQYF.

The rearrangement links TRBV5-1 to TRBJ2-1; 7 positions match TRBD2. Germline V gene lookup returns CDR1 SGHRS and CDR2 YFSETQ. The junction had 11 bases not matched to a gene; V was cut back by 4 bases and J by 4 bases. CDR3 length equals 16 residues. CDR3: CASSKQETSIYNEQFF. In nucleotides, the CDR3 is TGCGCCAGCAGCAAGCAAGAGACTAGCATATACAATGAGCAGTTCTTC.

The CDR3 DNA sequence: TGTGCCAGCAGTGACTACCGGGACAGGGGCGAAGAAGATACGCAGTATTTT. The encoded protein is CASSDYRDRGEEDTQYF. This chain joins TRBV6-1 and TRBJ2-3; TRBD1 aligns across 10 bases. The CDR3 length is 17 residues. V lost 3 bases, J lost 5 bases, and 11 bases stayed unmatched. Germline V lookup: CDR1 MNHNS, CDR2 SASEGT.

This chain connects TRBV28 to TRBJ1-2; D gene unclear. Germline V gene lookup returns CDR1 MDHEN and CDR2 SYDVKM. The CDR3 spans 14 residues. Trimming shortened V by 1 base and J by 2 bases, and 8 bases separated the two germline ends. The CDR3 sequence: CASSLFGGNYGYTF. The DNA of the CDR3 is TGTGCCAGCAGTTTATTCGGCGGAAACTATGGCTACACCTTC.

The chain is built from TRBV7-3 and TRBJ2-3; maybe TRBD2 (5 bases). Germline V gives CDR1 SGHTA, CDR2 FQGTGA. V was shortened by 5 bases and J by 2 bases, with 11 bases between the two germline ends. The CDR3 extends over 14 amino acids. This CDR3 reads CASSADYTTDTQYF. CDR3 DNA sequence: TGTGCCAGCAGCGCAGACTATACCACAGATACGCAGTATTTT.

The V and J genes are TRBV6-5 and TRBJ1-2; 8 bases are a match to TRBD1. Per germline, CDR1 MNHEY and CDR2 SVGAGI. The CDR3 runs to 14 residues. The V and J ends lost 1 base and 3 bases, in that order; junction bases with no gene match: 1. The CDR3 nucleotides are TGTGCCAGCAGTTACTTGGGACAGGACTATGGCTACACCTTC. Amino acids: CASSYLGQDYGYTF.